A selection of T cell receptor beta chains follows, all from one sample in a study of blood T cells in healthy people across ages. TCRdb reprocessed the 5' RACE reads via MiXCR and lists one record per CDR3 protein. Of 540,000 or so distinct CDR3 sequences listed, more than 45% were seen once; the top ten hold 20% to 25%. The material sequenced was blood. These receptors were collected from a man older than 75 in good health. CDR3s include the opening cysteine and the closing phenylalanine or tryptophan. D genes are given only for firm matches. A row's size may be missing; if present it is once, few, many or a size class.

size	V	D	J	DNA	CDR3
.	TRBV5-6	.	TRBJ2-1	TGTGCCAGCAGCCCCTACGGCCAGCGATACAATGAGCAGTTCTTC	CASSPYGQRYNEQFF
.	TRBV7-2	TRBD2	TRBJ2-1	TGTGCCAGCAGCTTAGTCGGGACTACCTACAATGAGCAGTTCTTC	CASSLVGTTYNEQFF
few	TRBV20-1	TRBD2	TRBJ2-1	TGCAGTGCTAGAGACCCTAGCGGGGGTCACAATGAGCAGTTCTTC	CSARDPSGGHNEQFF
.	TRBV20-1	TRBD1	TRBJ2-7	TGCAGTGCACGCCCGACAGGGATTTCCTACGAGCAGTACTTC	CSARPTGISYEQYF
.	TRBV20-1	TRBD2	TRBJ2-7	TGCAGTGCTAGAGCCGGGACTAGCGGGAGGGCATACGAGCAGTACTTC	CSARAGTSGRAYEQYF
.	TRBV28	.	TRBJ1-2	TGTGCCAGCACCGCGAGCCCCAGGCCTTACCCTAACTATGGCTACACCTTC	CASTASPRPYPNYGYTF
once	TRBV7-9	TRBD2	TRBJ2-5	TGTGCCAGCAGCCCGGGACTAGCGGGAGTTTCAGAGACCCAGTACTTC	CASSPGLAGVSETQYF
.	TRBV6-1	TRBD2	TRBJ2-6	TGTGCCAGCAGTGAACGGGAGGACTTTGGGCCTGGGGCCAACGTCCTGACTTTC	CASSEREDFGPGANVLTF
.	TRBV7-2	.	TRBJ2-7	TGTGCCAGCAGCCCCCGTCCGGGCTCCTACGAGCAGTACTTC	CASSPRPGSYEQYF
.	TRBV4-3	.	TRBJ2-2	TGCGCCAGCAGCCAATCCAGGTTCACCGGGGAGCTGTTTTTT	CASSQSRFTGELFF
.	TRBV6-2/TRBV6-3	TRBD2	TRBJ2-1	TGTGCCAGCAATGTAGCGGGAAAAGAGACCCAGTTCTTC	CASNVAGKETQFF
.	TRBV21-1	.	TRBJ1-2	TGTGCCAGCATCAAAGAGGGCTACACCTTC	CASIKEGYTF
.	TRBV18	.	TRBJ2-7	TGTGCCAGCCGATACGGCAGGGAGGATTACGAGCAGTACTTC	CASRYGREDYEQYF
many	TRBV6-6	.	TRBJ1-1	TGTGCCAGCAGTTACATCGCAGGGGCGTCTGAAGCTTTCTTT	CASSYIAGASEAFF
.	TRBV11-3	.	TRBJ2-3	TGTGCCAGCAGCGGGGACACGGTCACAGATACGCAGTATTTT	CASSGDTVTDTQYF
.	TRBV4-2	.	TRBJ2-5	TGTGCCAGCAGCCGCCTCAGGCGGAAATCGCTGCGGGCGACCCAGTACTTC	CASSRLRRKSLRATQYF
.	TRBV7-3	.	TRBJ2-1	TGTGCCAGCAGCTCCGGGAACCACAATGAGCAGTTCTTC	CASSSGNHNEQFF
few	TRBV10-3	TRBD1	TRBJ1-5	TGTGCCATCAGTGCTGAGGGAGGGGGCCTTCAGCCCCAGCATTTT	CAISAEGGGLQPQHF
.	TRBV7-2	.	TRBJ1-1	TGTGCCAGCAGCTTTAGCGCGGCGCCGAACACTGAAGCTTTCTTT	CASSFSAAPNTEAFF